The present TCR beta chain was sequenced within a study of shared clonotypes between healthy human individuals. This clone has just one count. No antigen is known for it. General study findings and limits: Sharing across four donors was highest in naive CD4 (roughly 5%) and lowest in memory CD8 (roughly 0.4%).

The V gene's germline CDR1 is MNHEY and CDR2 SVGAGI. The CDR3 spans 15 residues. Trimming removed 4 bases from V and 8 bases from J; junction bases left unmatched: 12. TCRdb's copy holds only in-frame clones and misses some; the assay was immunoSEQ multiplex PCR. The sample has about a million clones, around three quarters seen once. The sequence came from a man aged 18 to 30 in good health. Some clones in this sample may be carry-over from other donors' samples. Source material: memory CD4+ T cells from PBMCs. The sample's subset: CD45RA-negative fraction. The V gene is TRBV6-5, the J gene TRBJ1-2, with 8 bases fitting TRBD1. The CDR3 DNA reads as TGTGCCAGCAGTTCTGCCCAGGACAGGGAGACAGGCTACACCTTC. Protein sequence: CASSSAQDRETGYTF.